Sequencing of this TCR beta chain was carried out in a study of blood T cell repertoires in COVID-19. Study in general: Both acute and convalescent COVID-19 samples were obtained from the United States, Italy and Spain. The analysed material was cDNA or gDNA that came from T cells, B-cell-depleted T cells, or PBMCs.

Per the germline V gene, CDR1 is MNHEY and CDR2 is SVGEGT. V was cut by 2 bases and J by 5 bases, with 33 bases left in between. The CDR3 runs to 21 residues. Methods used by the authors: For nucleated cells, counts were estimated from reference gene primer amplification. Method: immunoSEQ multiplex PCR; TCRdb's copy keeps in-frame clones and lacks some. The DNA was the basis for D and trimming; V, J and clone size are from that table. The sample consists of more than 100,000 clones, 78% of them appearing once. The sequence was obtained from a man between 70 and 80 years old with acute or convalescent COVID-19. Sequences were obtained from peripheral blood. The gene calls are TRBV6-2 or TRBV6-3 and TRBJ1-1, with D unclear. The CDR3 spells CASSYTAISRSGSGRRTEAFF. The CDR3 DNA reads TGTGCCAGCAGTTACACCGCTATATCCCGGAGCGGTTCGGGAAGGCGGACTGAAGCTTTCTTT.